This is a list of T cell receptor beta chains from one sample in a study of beta chain features in type 1 diabetes. The table came from immunoSEQ multiplex PCR; TCRdb's copy has only in-frame clones and leaves some out. The sample contains 140,000 or so clones, about 13% of which appear only once. Source material: central memory CD4+ T cells from blood. The receptors originated from a man younger than 30 with type 1 diabetes. Each CDR3 is given without its conserved first and last residue. The D gene is left open where the match is weak.

J gene | V gene | D gene | CDR3 protein
TRBJ2-5 | TRBV9 | TRBD2 | ASSVARGGPWETQY
TRBJ1-1 | TRBV15 | - | ATSPRRGRWVNTEAF
TRBJ2-2 | TRBV7-3 | - | ASSSQGLGTGELF
TRBJ2-3 | TRBV28 | TRBD2 | ASSLPTSGGAADTQY
TRBJ2-1 | TRBV5-1 | - | ASSHRDYNEQF
TRBJ2-7 | TRBV6-1 | - | ASSEAGGAGVYEQY
TRBJ2-1 | TRBV6-6 | TRBD2 | ASGLAGVVHEQF
TRBJ2-7 | TRBV28 | TRBD1 | ASSSTGATYEQY
TRBJ1-1 | TRBV7-9 | TRBD1 | ASGGQGVNTEAF
TRBJ2-7 | TRBV9 | - | ASSVALHTGEQY
TRBJ2-5 | TRBV25-1 | - | ASLRGGGETQY
TRBJ2-1 | TRBV2 | TRBD2 | ASRYTSENEQF
TRBJ1-6 | TRBV6-5 | - | ASRTDYNSPLH
TRBJ2-3 | TRBV14 | TRBD1 | ASSPGQFTDTQY
TRBJ1-1 | TRBV30 | TRBD1 | AWRQGALAF
TRBJ1-5 | TRBV14 | - | ASSPGLDQPQH
TRBJ2-3 | TRBV28 | - | ASSSPTRVVDTQY
TRBJ2-7 | TRBV7-2 | - | ASSPGISSYEQY
TRBJ2-7 | TRBV5-6 | - | ASSADSYEQY
TRBJ1-2 | TRBV19 | TRBD1 | ATRDRGRLNGYT
TRBJ1-1 | TRBV25-1 | - | ASSGFFEAF
TRBJ1-2 | TRBV7-8 | TRBD1 | ASSLVPQGKSGYT
TRBJ2-5 | TRBV11-2 | - | ASRRPAKEETQY
TRBJ1-2 | TRBV30 | - | AFDRRLVYGYT
TRBJ1-2 | TRBV7-2 | - | ASSQPDGTYGYT
TRBJ1-2 | TRBV14 | TRBD1 | ASSLLQGASNYGYT
TRBJ1-6 | TRBV6-1 | TRBD1 | ASSDQGDSPLH
TRBJ2-2 | TRBV7-9 | - | ASSLDGNTGELF
TRBJ1-2 | TRBV28 | TRBD1 | ASSLSGQRNYGYT
TRBJ1-2 | TRBV29-1 | TRBD1 | SVERTGEGYT
TRBJ1-2 | TRBV29-1 | TRBD1 | SVGDRVGYT
TRBJ1-5 | TRBV30 | - | AWSVGSGNQPQH
TRBJ2-3 | TRBV20-1 | TRBD2 | SASSGGGQY
TRBJ2-1 | TRBV7-8 | TRBD2 | ASSSQGSGGANEQF
TRBJ2-7 | TRBV18 | - | ASSSEGGYEQY
TRBJ1-2 | TRBV5-4 | TRBD1 | ASSQGQGYGYT
TRBJ1-6 | TRBV5-4 | TRBD1 | ASSQQGRTPLH
TRBJ2-3 | TRBV9 | TRBD2 | ASSPGLAGEDTQY
TRBJ2-3 | TRBV4-1 | TRBD2 | ASSQEDTASGDSTDTQY
TRBJ2-7 | TRBV5-6 | - | ASSTLGRGSYEQY
TRBJ2-1 | TRBV5-1 | - | ASSQGPSSYNEQF
TRBJ2-5 | TRBV7-2 | - | ASSQTRLETQY
TRBJ1-3 | TRBV10-3 | - | AIVRDPSGNTIY
TRBJ1-5 | TRBV7-2 | - | ASSLEGGRNQPQH
TRBJ2-5 | TRBV6-5 | TRBD1 | ASTSTGVETQY
TRBJ2-3 | TRBV7-9 | - | ASSRSTDTQY
TRBJ1-1 | TRBV5-1 | TRBD1 | ASKQGASTEAF
TRBJ2-1 | TRBV6-1 | TRBD1 | ASNPDRAAANEQF